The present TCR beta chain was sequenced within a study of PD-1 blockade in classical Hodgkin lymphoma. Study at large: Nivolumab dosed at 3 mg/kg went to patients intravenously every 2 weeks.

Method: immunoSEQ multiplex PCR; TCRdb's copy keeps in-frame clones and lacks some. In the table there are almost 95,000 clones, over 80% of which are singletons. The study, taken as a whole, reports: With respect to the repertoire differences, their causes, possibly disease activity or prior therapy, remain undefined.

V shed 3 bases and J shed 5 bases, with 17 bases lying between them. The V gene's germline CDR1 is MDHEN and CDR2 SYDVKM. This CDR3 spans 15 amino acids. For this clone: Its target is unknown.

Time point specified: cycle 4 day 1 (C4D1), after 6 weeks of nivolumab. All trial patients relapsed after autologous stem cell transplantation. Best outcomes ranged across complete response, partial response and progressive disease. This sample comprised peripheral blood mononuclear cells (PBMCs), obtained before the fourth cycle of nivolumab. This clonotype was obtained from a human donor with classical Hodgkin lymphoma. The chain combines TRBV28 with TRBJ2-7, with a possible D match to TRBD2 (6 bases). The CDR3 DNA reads TGTGCCAGCAGTTTGGCTACTAGCCAGGGAGACGAGCAGTACTTC. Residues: CASSLATSQGDEQYF.